One and the same sample provided the 28 T cell receptor beta chains below, sequenced in a study of regulatory T cells in long-lasting Graves disease. Described time point: newly diagnosed GD, antithyroid drugs for less than 3 months. RNA isolated from PBMCs was used to make the TCR library. Assembly of TCR beta libraries relied on iRepertoire HTBI primers together with Arm-PCR of CDR3 regions. TCRdb passed the multiplex PCR reads through MiXCR, listing each CDR3 protein once. The sample consists of some 560,000 distinct CDR3 sequences, about 16% of them appearing once. This same sample was also part of a study on T cells in Graves' hyperthyroidism and ophthalmopathy.

Source: peripheral blood mononuclear cells (PBMCs), taken at new diagnosis, from a patient treated with antithyroid drugs. All receptors come from a woman aged 35-60 years with Graves disease.

On this clonotype: A much larger clone lies one base from this, so it may be a read error. The V call is TRBV27, the J call TRBJ2-1, with D perhaps TRBD1 (5 bases). Trimming took 6 bases from V and 2 from J, leaving 14 bases between them. CDR3 size: 15 residues. Germline CDR1 reads MNHEY; CDR2 reads SMNVEV (reference sequence). The CDR3 region is CASSRDSGTYNEQFF. Written as DNA, the CDR3 is TGTGCCAGCAGCCGCGACAGTGGCACCTACAATGAGCAGTTCTTC.

This clonotype was counted between two and nine times. The rearrangement uses TRBV19 and TRBJ1-4; D not resolved. V lost 7 bases and J lost 0, with 12 bases in between. Germline CDR1 LNHDA, CDR2 SQIVND (reference sequence). The CDR3 sequence is 15 residues long. CDR3 coding DNA: TGTGCCAGTACCATACGGTCTGCAACTAATGAAAAACTGTTTTTT. Translation: CASTIRSATNEKLFF.

The sample holds many counts of this clonotype. The chain recombines TRBV27 with TRBJ2-3; 8 bases agree with TRBD2. This CDR3 is built from 18 residues. CDR1 and CDR2 (germline): MNHEY, SMNVEV (reference sequence). The V segment lost 8 bases and the J segment 2 bases; nucleotides outside the gene matches: 18. The CDR3 coding sequence is TGTGCCAGCGCGAAGGGGAAAGTAGCGGGGACATCCACAGATACGCAGTATTTT. Translation gives CASAKGKVAGTSTDTQYF.

The chain joins TRBV10-2 to TRBJ1-5; the match to TRBD1 covers 7 bases. J was trimmed by 7 bases and V by 7 bases; bases with no gene match: 13. The CDR3 is made up of 15 amino acids. Germline V gene sequence: CDR1 WSHSY, CDR2 SAAADI. CDR3 region: CASTRGGQTVQPQHF. CDR3 in DNA: TGCGCCAGCACTCGGGGGGGACAGACGGTCCAGCCCCAGCATTTT.

The sample holds many counts of this clonotype. The chain is built from TRBV3-1 and TRBJ2-1; 9 nucleotides align to TRBD2. CDR1 is LGHDT and CDR2 is YNNKEL in the germline V gene (reference sequence). CDR3 length equals 15 residues. V was pared by 3 bases and J by 7 bases, with 7 bases of the junction left unmatched. The CDR3 reads CASSHLGLAGNEQFF. The DNA for the CDR3 is TGTGCCAGCAGCCACCTGGGCCTAGCGGGGAATGAGCAGTTCTTC.

This clonotype was seen repeatedly, ten times or more. The CDR3 sequence is CASTVGLAAEEQFF. CDR3 bases: TGTGCCAGCACCGTTGGGCTAGCGGCCGAGGAGCAGTTCTTC. The J gene is TRBJ2-1, the V gene TRBV9; 7 bases map to TRBD2. The germline CDR1 and CDR2 sequences are SGDLS and YYNGEE. The CDR3 contains 14 residues. V was pared by 6 bases and J by 10 bases, with 13 bases of the junction left unmatched.

This clonotype was seen a handful of times. The chain employs TRBV9 and TRBJ1-6, with 12 bases that match TRBD1. The CDR3 runs 19 residues. Germline CDR1 SGDLS, CDR2 YYNGEE. V trimming: 0 bases; J trimming: 9 bases; junction bases outside the gene matches: 13. The CDR3 sequence is CASSVGGTGGSIPSSPLHF. CDR3 coding DNA: TGTGCCAGCAGCGTAGGAGGGACAGGGGGCTCCATTCCGTCTTCACCCCTCCACTTT.

This clonotype has ten or more counts. V and J are TRBV2 and TRBJ2-7; D call uncertain. This CDR3 is built from 15 residues. V shed 2 bases and J shed 1 base, with 12 bases lying between them. The V gene's germline CDR1 is SNHLY and CDR2 FYNNEI. The CDR3 DNA is TGTGCCAGCAGTGAAAGGCCGGCGGCGTCCTACGAGCAGTACTTC. Its translation: CASSERPAASYEQYF. The whole variable domain, filled in from reference TRBV2 and TRBJ2-7, reads EPEVTQTPSHQVTQMGQEVILRCVPISNHLYFYWYRQILGQKVEFLVSFYNNEISEKSEIFDDQFSVERPDGSNFTLKIRSTKLEDSAMYFCASSERPAASYEQYFGPGTRLTVT.

V is TRBV5-1 and J is TRBJ2-2; 10 bases line up with TRBD2. The CDR3 runs 18 residues. Per germline, CDR1 SGHRS and CDR2 YFSETQ. The V and J ends lost 0 bases and 3 bases, in that order; junction bases with no gene match: 8. The CDR3 DNA reads as TGCGCCAGCAGCTTGGCCTCTAGCGGGGGTGCGTACACCGGGGAGCTGTTTTTT. This sequence encodes CASSLASSGGAYTGELFF.

A few counts support this clonotype. The CDR3 DNA sequence: TGTGCCCTCGGGGTGGGGGGCCCAGATACGCAGTATTTT. It is translated as CALGVGGPDTQYF. The chain is built from TRBV10-3 and TRBJ2-3; D may correspond to TRBD1 or TRBD2 (6 bases each). Germline values: CDR1 ENHRY, CDR2 SYGVKD. With 11 bases removed from V and 4 bases from J, the gap between germline ends came to 16 bases. This CDR3 spans 13 amino acids.

This clonotype was picked up a small number of times. At one of its ends the junction is not consistent with the germline gene, which may arise from a read error. The CDR3 DNA reads as TGCGCCACCAGCAGACTAGCGGGGGGCAATGAGCAGTACTTC. Protein sequence: CATSRLAGGNEQYF. The V gene is TRBV4-1, the J gene TRBJ2-7; 13 bases line up with TRBD2. Germline V gene sequence: CDR1 MGHRA, CDR2 YSYEKL. The CDR3 is 14 amino acids.

This clonotype was observed many times. CDR3: CASSQGTAAGGNEQFF. In DNA form, the CDR3 reads TGTGCCAGCAGCCAAGGGACGGCTGCGGGTGGAAATGAGCAGTTCTTC. The V and J genes are TRBV3-1 and TRBJ2-1, with a possible D match to TRBD2 (5 bases). Germline V gene lookup returns CDR1 LGHDT and CDR2 YNNKEL (reference sequence). The CDR3 loop spans 16 amino acids. Trimming removed 1 base from V and 7 bases from J, with 17 bases in between.

This clonotype was seen only a few times. It is likely a read error, because the conserved phenylalanine at the end of the CDR3 is missing. The chain is built from TRBV10-3 and TRBJ2-7, with 12 bases fitting TRBD1. The V gene's germline CDR1 is ENHRY and CDR2 SYGVKD. V dropped 6 bases and J dropped 5; count of bases not matched to a gene: 8. The CDR3 spans 15 residues. The CDR3 nucleotides are TGTGCCATCAGAACAGAGGGGACAGGGGGCCACGAGCAGTACTCC. It translates to CAIRTEGTGGHEQYS.

This clonotype appeared a few times. The chain links TRBV7-9 to TRBJ2-7; D is tentatively TRBD1 or TRBD2 (5 bases each). Between the trimmed V and J ends, which lost 0 bases and 0 bases, there was a span of 12 bases. The CDR3 has 16 amino acids. Germline CDR1 and CDR2: SEHNR and FQNEAQ (reference sequence). The CDR3 DNA reads TGTGCCAGCAGCTTAGCTTCCGGGACGGCCTCCTACGAGCAGTACTTC. It is translated as CASSLASGTASYEQYF.

There are many counts of this clonotype. The CDR3, as DNA: TGTGCCAGCAGCTTAGAGAGGGGAAATACGCAGTATTTT. It translates to CASSLERGNTQYF. The V gene is TRBV11-2, the J gene TRBJ2-3; D might be TRBD1 or TRBD2, each matching 5 bases. This CDR3 has 13 residues. Germline CDR1 SGHAT, CDR2 FQNNGV. Trimming removed 0 bases at V and 7 bases at J, with 8 bases between. The variable domain in full, with the rest retrieved from reference TRBV11-2 and TRBJ2-3, is EAGVAQSPRYKIIEKRQSVAFWCNPISGHATLYWYQQILGQGPKLLIQFQNNGVVDDSQLPKDRFSAERLKGVDSTLKIQPAKLEDSAVYLCASSLERGNTQYFGPGTRLTVL.

In this sample, this clonotype turned up a few times. This chain uses TRBV20-1 with TRBJ2-3; possible D gene TRBD1, 5 bases. V shed 4 bases and J shed 2 bases, with 13 bases lying between them. CDR1 is DFQATT, CDR2 SNEGSKA, per germline (reference sequence). The CDR3 extends over 14 amino acids. This CDR3 is CSAIRVPNTDTQYF. For the CDR3, the DNA is TGCAGTGCTATCAGGGTCCCCAACACAGATACGCAGTATTTT.

As for this clonotype: One junction end does not reproduce the germline sequence, and a read error may be involved. The chain couples TRBV5-1 to TRBJ1-5, with 9 bases fitting TRBD1. CDR3 length: 16 amino acids. The germline V gene has CDR1 SGHRS and CDR2 YFSETQ. The CDR3 spells CASGLDGGQGHQPQHF. The CDR3 nucleotides are TGCGCCAGCGGCTTGGATGGGGGACAGGGCCATCAGCCCCAGCATTTT.

The chain uses TRBV7-2 and TRBJ1-6; no clear D. The CDR3 has 16 amino acids. V shed 7 bases and J shed 0 bases, with 13 bases lying between them. CDR1 is SGHTA, CDR2 FQGNSA, per germline. The CDR3 bases are TGTGCCAGCAACCTGGACGGAAGCTCCTATAATTCACCCCTCCACTTT. Translating it yields CASNLDGSSYNSPLHF.

In this sample, this clonotype turned up many times. J is TRBJ1-2 and V is TRBV7-9; TRBD1 matches 8 bases. The V gene end was trimmed by 4 bases and the J gene end by 6 bases; junction bases not matched to a gene: 10. Germline V CDR1 and CDR2: SEHNR, FQNEAQ (reference sequence). This CDR3 is 15 amino acids long. CDR3 region: CASSSSDRERDGYTF. For the CDR3, the DNA is TGTGCCAGCAGCTCCTCGGACAGGGAGCGTGATGGCTACACCTTC.

The chain is built from TRBV7-9 and TRBJ1-5; 8 bases align to TRBD1. The trim removed 5 bases at V and 2 bases at J, leaving 5 bases unmatched. The CDR3 consists of 15 residues. Germline lookup yields CDR1 SEHNR and CDR2 FQNEAQ (reference sequence). CDR3 sequence: CASSGRGLGNQPQHF. Here the CDR3 DNA reads TGTGCCAGCAGCGGCAGGGGGCTCGGCAATCAGCCCCAGCATTTT.

V is TRBV2 and J is TRBJ2-1, with 12 bases fitting TRBD2. V lost 2 bases and J lost 10; bases outside the gene matches: 3. CDR1 SNHLY and CDR2 FYNNEI come from the germline V gene. This CDR3 contains 14 residues. The CDR3 DNA reads as TGTGCCAGCAGTGAACTAGCGGGGGGGCTGGAGCAGTTCTTC. It encodes CASSELAGGLEQFF. Based on the CDR3 plus reference TRBV2 and TRBJ2-1, the full variable domain is EPEVTQTPSHQVTQMGQEVILRCVPISNHLYFYWYRQILGQKVEFLVSFYNNEISEKSEIFDDQFSVERPDGSNFTLKIRSTKLEDSAMYFCASSELAGGLEQFFGPGTRLTVL.

The chain carries TRBV4-1 and TRBJ1-4; D may be TRBD1 (5 bases). The CDR3 spans 17 residues. The germline gives CDR1 MGHRA, CDR2 YSYEKL. V lost 0 bases, J lost 4 bases, and 15 bases lay in between. The CDR3 spells CASSQDIVGQGNEKLFF. The DNA for the CDR3 is TGCGCCAGCAGCCAAGACATAGTCGGTCAGGGTAATGAAAAACTGTTTTTT.

The chain employs TRBV18 and TRBJ2-7; D remains unclear. The CDR3 consists of 13 residues. Trimming cost V 2 bases and J 6 bases, with 11 bases left between them. Germline V gives CDR1 KGHSH, CDR2 LQKENI. The CDR3 sequence is CASSPSALAEQYF. As DNA, the CDR3 is TGTGCCAGCTCACCATCGGCACTGGCCGAGCAGTACTTC.

This clonotype was picked up a small number of times. The V and J genes are TRBV29-1 and TRBJ1-2; weak D call: TRBD1 (5 bases). The ends were cut back, 7 bases at V and 8 bases at J, with 20 bases in the middle. This CDR3 spans 13 amino acids. The germline gives CDR1 SQVTM, CDR2 ANQGSEA. As DNA, the CDR3 is TGCAGCGCGGAGGGGATCCAGTCTCGGGGCTACACCTTC. Its translation: CSAEGIQSRGYTF.

This clonotype occurred many times. This chain joins TRBV2 and TRBJ1-1; 7 bases line up with TRBD1. CDR1 and CDR2 (germline): SNHLY, FYNNEI. V lost 4 bases and J lost 10; bases outside the gene matches: 6. The CDR3 has 12 residues. The CDR3 reads CASSARQGGAFF. The CDR3 bases are TGTGCCAGCAGTGCCCGACAGGGAGGAGCTTTCTTT.

This clonotype appeared a few times. The chain combines TRBV4-2 with TRBJ1-5; no definite D call. This CDR3 contains 15 residues. The germline V gene has CDR1 LGHNA and CDR2 YNFKEQ. Trimming removed 3 bases from V and 9 bases from J, with 18 bases in between. The CDR3 is CASSQGLRDHPPQHF. CDR3 in DNA: TGTGCCAGCAGCCAGGGTCTCAGAGACCACCCGCCCCAGCATTTT.

This clonotype was picked up a small number of times. The chain recombines TRBV5-1 with TRBJ1-5; possible D gene TRBD1, 5 bases. Trimming pared 4 bases from V and 7 bases from J, leaving 12 bases between. CDR3 length: 13 residues. Germline V lookup: CDR1 SGHRS, CDR2 YFSETQ. The CDR3: CASSEGSGQPQHF. In DNA, the CDR3 is TGCGCCAGCAGCGAGGGGTCGGGCCAGCCCCAGCATTTT.

This clonotype was picked up a small number of times. The chain carries TRBV5-5 and TRBJ1-2; perhaps TRBD1 as D (5 bases). The ends were cut back, 1 base at V and 4 bases at J, with 17 bases in the middle. Germline lookup yields CDR1 SGHKS and CDR2 YYEKEE (reference sequence). The CDR3 has 16 residues. As DNA, the CDR3 is TGTGCCAGCAGCTTGTACGCTGGGGGAGCTTCCTATGGCTACACCTTC. Residues: CASSLYAGGASYGYTF.